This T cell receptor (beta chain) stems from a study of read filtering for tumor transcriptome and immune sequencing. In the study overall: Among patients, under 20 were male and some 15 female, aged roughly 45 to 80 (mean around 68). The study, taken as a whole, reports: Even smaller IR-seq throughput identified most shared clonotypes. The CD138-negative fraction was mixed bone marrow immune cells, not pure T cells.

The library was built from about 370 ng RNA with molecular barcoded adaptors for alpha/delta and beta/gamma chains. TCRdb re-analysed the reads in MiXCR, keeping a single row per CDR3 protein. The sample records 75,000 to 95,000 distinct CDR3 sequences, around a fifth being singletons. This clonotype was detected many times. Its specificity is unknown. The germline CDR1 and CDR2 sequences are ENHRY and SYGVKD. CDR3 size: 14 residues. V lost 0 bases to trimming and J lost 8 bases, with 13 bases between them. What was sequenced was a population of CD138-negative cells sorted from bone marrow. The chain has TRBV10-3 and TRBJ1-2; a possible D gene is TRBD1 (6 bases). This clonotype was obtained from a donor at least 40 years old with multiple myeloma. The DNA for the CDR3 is TGTGCCATCAGTGAGTCTTGGTCAGGGGAAGGCTACACCTTC. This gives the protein CAISESWSGEGYTF.